These 23 T cell receptor beta chains came from one sample sequenced in a study of identical twins. TCRdb itself ran the 5' RACE reads through MiXCR, one entry per CDR3 protein. The sample includes around 480,000 distinct CDR3 sequences, over 12% of them seen just once. This sample was shared with a second study, whose subject was yellow fever vaccine responses in identical twins.

The sample taken for sequencing was CD4+ T cells sorted from blood. The origin of the receptors is a woman aged 18-35 years in good health.

Worth noting for this clonotype: An end of the junction does not agree with germline; a read error may underlie this. As DNA, the CDR3 is TGCTGTGCTCCCGGGACTAGCGGGAGAACCTACAATGAGCAGTTCTTC. It encodes CCAPGTSGRTYNEQFF. The rearrangement joins TRBV20-1 to TRBJ2-1; 14 bases agree with TRBD2. Germline V gene data show CDR1 as DFQATT and CDR2 as SNEGSKA (reference sequence). This CDR3 region has 16 residues.

This clonotype was seen just once. The genes are TRBV7-2 and TRBJ2-7, with 8 bases fitting TRBD1. Unmatched junction bases numbered 6, after V lost 3 bases and J lost 5 bases. The germline CDR1 and CDR2 sequences are SGHTA and FQGNSA. This CDR3 comprises 14 residues. As DNA, the CDR3 is TGTGCCAGCAGCTTTAGGACAGGGAGCGACGAGCAGTACTTC. It is translated as CASSFRTGSDEQYF.

This clonotype was observed a few times. CDR3 in DNA: TGCGCCAGAGGGACAGGGGGGTGCAATCAGCCCCAGCATTTT. It specifies CARGTGGCNQPQHF. The V call is TRBV5-1, the J call TRBJ1-5; TRBD1 matches at 11 bases. Germline-derived CDR1 and CDR2 are SGHRS and YFSETQ. The CDR3 contains 14 residues. The V segment lost 8 bases and the J segment 2 bases; nucleotides outside the gene matches: 3.

CDR3 DNA: TGTGCCAGCAGTCCAACAGGGGGTGGCATTCAGTACTTC. Protein: CASSPTGGGIQYF. The genes are TRBV6-6 and TRBJ2-4, with 8 positions matching TRBD1. The CDR3 sequence is 13 residues long. Trimming cost V 5 bases and J 9 bases; bases outside gene matches: 6. Germline-derived CDR1 and CDR2 are MNHNY and SVGAGI (reference sequence).

The chain has TRBV7-2 and TRBJ2-3, with 12 bases aligning to TRBD2. Germline V CDR1 and CDR2: SGHTA, FQGNSA. The CDR3 loop spans 16 amino acids. The junction had 3 bases not matched to a gene; V was cut back by 3 bases and J by 2 bases. The CDR3 region has the DNA TGTGCCAGCAGCTTCGGACTAGCGGGGAACACAGATACGCAGTATTTT. Amino acid sequence: CASSFGLAGNTDTQYF.

This clonotype has a handful of counts. The chain joins TRBV20-1 to TRBJ2-5, with D possibly matching TRBD1 (6 bases). Trimming took off 6 bases at V and 5 bases at J, with 16 bases between the two ends. The CDR3 spans 13 residues. CDR1 and CDR2 (germline): DFQATT, SNEGSKA (reference sequence). The CDR3 DNA is TGCAGTGCCTCCTACAGGGTAGTTGAGACCCAGTACTTC. Translated, it gives CSASYRVVETQYF.

This chain uses TRBV20-1 with TRBJ2-3, with 11 bases matching TRBD2. The CDR3 totals 16 residues. Trimming removed 3 bases from V and 4 bases from J; junction bases left unmatched: 9. Germline V gene data show CDR1 as DFQATT and CDR2 as SNEGSKA (reference sequence). CDR3 bases: TGCAGTGCTAGCACTTTAGCGGGGGGGCATCCAGATACGCAGTATTTT. Encoded protein: CSASTLAGGHPDTQYF.

This clonotype was picked up a small number of times. The rearrangement joins TRBV7-9 to TRBJ1-2; D remains ambiguous. The CDR3 loop spans 13 amino acids. From germline, CDR1 is SEHNR and CDR2 FQNEAQ (reference sequence). V was clipped by 1 base and J by 8 bases, with 11 bases between them. This CDR3 is CASSLVGRKGYTF. The CDR3, as DNA: TGTGCCAGCAGCTTAGTAGGCCGGAAGGGCTACACCTTC.

This clonotype turned up a few times. The chain carries TRBV20-1 and TRBJ2-3; D gene unclear. Trimming left V 3 bases short and J 4 bases short, with 8 bases between. The V gene's germline CDR1 is DFQATT and CDR2 SNEGSKA (reference sequence). The length of the CDR3 is 12 residues. The CDR3 sequence: CSARPNSDTQYF. The CDR3 DNA sequence: TGCAGTGCTAGGCCCAACTCAGATACGCAGTATTTT.

This clonotype was seen only a few times. The J gene is TRBJ1-3, the V gene TRBV3-1; possible D gene TRBD1, 5 bases. There are 17 residues in the CDR3. Germline CDR1 is LGHDT and CDR2 is YNNKEL (reference sequence). The V end was cut by 0 bases, the J end by 0 bases, with 12 bases between. Here the CDR3 DNA reads TGTGCCAGCAGCCAAGATTGGGGGTCGATCTCTGGAAACACCATATATTTT. It encodes CASSQDWGSISGNTIYF.

The chain carries TRBV12-3 or TRBV12-4 and TRBJ2-1; TRBD2 matches at 15 bases. CDR3 size: 16 residues. Losses at the gene ends were 5 bases for V and 9 bases for J; bases not matched to a gene: 8. The CDR3 protein is CASSLGLAGGPGEQFF. In DNA form, the CDR3 reads TGTGCCAGCAGTCTAGGACTAGCGGGGGGGCCGGGTGAGCAGTTCTTC.

This clonotype occurred a few times. This chain links TRBV21-1 with TRBJ2-1; TRBD2 reflects the table's D call only, with no check against the DNA. TRBV21-1 is recorded as a pseudogene. This CDR3 is 15 amino acids long. CDR3 nucleotide sequence: TGTGCCAGCAGCAACCGAGCGGGGTATGCGGATGAGCAGTTCTTC. Its protein is CASSNRAGYADEQFF.

This clonotype has just a few counts. The chain links TRBV7-9 to TRBJ1-2; TRBD1 might be the D (5 bases). CDR1 is SEHNR and CDR2 is FQNEAQ in the germline V gene (reference sequence). The CDR3 totals 14 residues. Between the trimmed V and J ends, which lost 3 bases and 4 bases, there was a span of 12 bases. The CDR3 DNA follows: TGTGCCAGCAGCTTCTCGGCAGGGACCTATGGCTACACCTTC. Amino acids: CASSFSAGTYGYTF. Full variable domain (remainder filled in from reference TRBV7-9 and TRBJ1-2): DTGVSQNPRHKITKRGQNVTFRCDPISEHNRLYWYRQTLGQGPEFLTYFQNEAQLEKSRLLSDRFSAERPKGSFSTLEIQRTEQGDSAMYLCASSFSAGTYGYTFGSGTRLTVV.

This clonotype was found a few times. The V and J genes are TRBV6-2 or TRBV6-3 and TRBJ2-7; D remains ambiguous. V gave up 2 bases and J gave up 5 bases, with 22 bases separating them. Germline V gene data show CDR1 as MNHEY and CDR2 as SVGEGT. The CDR3 length is 17 residues. The CDR3 loop reads CASSYRPTSTSLDEQYF. The DNA for the CDR3 is TGTGCCAGCAGTTACCGACCTACCAGTACGTCTCTCGACGAGCAGTACTTC.

The genes are TRBV29-1 and TRBJ2-5, with TRBD2 matching over 12 bases. Germline lookup yields CDR1 SQVTM and CDR2 ANQGSEA. Trimming at V came to 7 bases and at J to 5 bases, leaving 8 bases not matched to a gene. The CDR3 length is 14 residues. In DNA, the CDR3 is TGCAGCGCCCCGACTAGCGGGAGAGTGGAGACCCAGTACTTC. This translates into CSAPTSGRVETQYF.

The sample holds a few counts of this clonotype. V is TRBV6-1 and J is TRBJ2-3; D is uncertain. The germline V gene encodes CDR1 MNHNS and CDR2 SASEGT. V was pared by 6 bases and J by 0 bases, with 10 bases between. The CDR3 extends over 14 amino acids. The CDR3 region has the DNA TGTGCCAGCAGGATGGAGCAAAGCACAGATACGCAGTATTTT. It specifies CASRMEQSTDTQYF.

The chain has TRBV11-2 and TRBJ2-1; D perhaps matches TRBD1 (5 bases). The V gene's germline CDR1 is SGHAT and CDR2 FQNNGV. The CDR3 consists of 13 residues. With 5 bases removed from V and 9 bases from J, the gap between germline ends came to 14 bases. CDR3 sequence: CASSPRGRTEQFF. The DNA for the CDR3 is TGTGCCAGCAGCCCAAGGGGAAGGACTGAGCAGTTCTTC. Looking up the rest from reference TRBV11-2 and TRBJ2-1 gives the full variable domain: EAGVAQSPRYKIIEKRQSVAFWCNPISGHATLYWYQQILGQGPKLLIQFQNNGVVDDSQLPKDRFSAERLKGVDSTLKIQPAKLEDSAVYLCASSPRGRTEQFFGPGTRLTVL.

This clonotype showed up just a few times. The J gene is TRBJ2-2, the V gene TRBV9, with 9 nucleotides matching TRBD2. The V and J ends lost 1 base and 8 bases, in that order; junction bases with no gene match: 6. Germline loops: CDR1 SGDLS, CDR2 YYNGEE. This CDR3 comprises 15 residues. The CDR3 spells CASSVLSGGTGELFF. CDR3 nucleotides: TGTGCCAGCAGCGTACTTAGCGGGGGTACTGGGGAGCTGTTTTTT.

The chain combines TRBV6-1 with TRBJ2-3; TRBD1 matches at 7 bases. The CDR3 is 15 residues long. V dropped 6 bases and J dropped 2; count of bases not matched to a gene: 8. Germline V gives CDR1 MNHNS, CDR2 SASEGT. CDR3 sequence: CASRPTGSLTDTQYF. Here the CDR3 DNA reads TGTGCCAGCAGGCCGACAGGGTCACTCACAGATACGCAGTATTTT.

In this sample, this clonotype turned up a few times. This chain connects TRBV3-1 to TRBJ1-6; D remains ambiguous. V lost 0 bases and J lost 10, with 13 bases in between. The CDR3 totals 15 residues. Germline-derived CDR1 and CDR2 are LGHDT and YNNKEL (reference sequence). The CDR3 reads CASSQDILKRSPLHF. DNA for the CDR3: TGTGCCAGCAGCCAAGATATCCTGAAACGGTCACCCCTCCACTTT. Combining the CDR3 with reference TRBV3-1 and TRBJ1-6 gives the whole variable domain DTAVSQTPKYLVTQMGNDKSIKCEQNLGHDTMYWYKQDSKKFLKIMFSYNNKELIINETVPNRFSPKSPDKAHLNLHINSLELGDSAVYFCASSQDILKRSPLHFGNGTRLTVT.

V usage is TRBV2 and J usage is TRBJ1-3; 7 bases match TRBD1. Germline CDR1 is SNHLY and CDR2 is FYNNEI. V lost 7 bases, J lost 4 bases, and 4 bases stayed unmatched. The CDR3 extends over 13 amino acids. The CDR3 region is CASIRTGGNTIYF. Written as DNA, the CDR3 is TGTGCCAGCATCAGGACAGGCGGAAACACCATATATTTT.

This clonotype was found a few times. The chain couples TRBV27 to TRBJ2-2; 9 bases are a match to TRBD1. Looked up from germline, CDR1 is MNHEY and CDR2 is SMNVEV (reference sequence). V lost 5 bases and J lost 4; bases outside the gene matches: 5. CDR3 length equals 15 residues. CDR3 coding DNA: TGTGCCAGCAGTCTCCGGACAGGGGTCACCGGGGAGCTGTTTTTT. Amino acid sequence: CASSLRTGVTGELFF.

The chain employs TRBV5-4 and TRBJ2-1; TRBD2 matches at 14 bases. The CDR3 runs 15 residues. CDR1 and CDR2 from the germline V gene are SGHNT and YYREEE (reference sequence). The J segment lost 8 bases and the V segment lost 4 bases, leaving 5 bases of the junction unmatched. CDR3: CASSLGLAGAYEQFF. The CDR3 nucleotides are TGTGCCAGCAGCCTGGGACTAGCGGGAGCATATGAGCAGTTCTTC.